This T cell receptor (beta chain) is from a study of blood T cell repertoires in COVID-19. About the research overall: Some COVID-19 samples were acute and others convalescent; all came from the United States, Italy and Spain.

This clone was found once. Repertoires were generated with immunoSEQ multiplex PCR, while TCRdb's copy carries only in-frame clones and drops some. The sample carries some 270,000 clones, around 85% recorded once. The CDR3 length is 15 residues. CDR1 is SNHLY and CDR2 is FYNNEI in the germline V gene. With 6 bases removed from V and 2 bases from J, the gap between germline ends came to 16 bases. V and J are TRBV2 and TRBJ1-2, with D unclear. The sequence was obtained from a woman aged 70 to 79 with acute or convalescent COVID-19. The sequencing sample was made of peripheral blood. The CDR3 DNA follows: TGTGCCAGCAGCGGTAGTCGGGGTCGAAACTATGGCTACACCTTC. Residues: CASSGSRGRNYGYTF.